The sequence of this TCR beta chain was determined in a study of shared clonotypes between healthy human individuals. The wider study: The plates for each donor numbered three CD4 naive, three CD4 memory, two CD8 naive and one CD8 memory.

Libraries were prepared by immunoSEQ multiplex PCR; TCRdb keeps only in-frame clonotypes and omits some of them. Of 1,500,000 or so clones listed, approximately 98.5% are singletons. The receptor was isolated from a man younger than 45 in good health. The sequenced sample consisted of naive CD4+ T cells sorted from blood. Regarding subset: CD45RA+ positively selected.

CDR3 DNA: TGTGCCAGCAGCCCAGGGGCCGGACTAGCTGGTGAGCAGTACTTC. Protein product: CASSPGAGLAGEQYF. The rearrangement joins TRBV5-6 to TRBJ2-7; 8 nucleotides agree with TRBD2. This CDR3 is built from 15 residues. In germline, CDR1 is SGHDT, CDR2 YYEEEE. V dropped 4 bases and J dropped 7; count of bases not matched to a gene: 13.